The clone carrying this TCR beta chain was counted between two and nine times. Attached unique molecular identifiers marked individual cDNA molecules. TCRdb used MiXCR to reprocess the 5' RACE reads, holding one entry per CDR3 protein. The repertoire consists of approximately 60,000 distinct CDR3 sequences, with more than 7% occurring once and the leading ten covering 10% to 15%. The sample originates from a study of early T cells in non-severe SARS-CoV-2 infection. The CDR3 sequence is 16 residues long. Trimming took 6 bases from V and 1 from J; bases not matched to a gene: 9. This sequence joins TRBV12-3 or TRBV12-4 and TRBJ2-4, with 7 nucleotides matching TRBD2. The input for sequencing was whole blood, taken at baseline. The clonotype was recovered from an adult who was a healthcare worker with PCR-confirmed SARS-CoV-2 infection or an uninfected control (not recorded which). CDR3: CASSPPWGGAKNIQYF. The CDR3 bases are TGTGCCAGCAGCCCCCCGTGGGGGGGGGCCAAAAACATTCAGTACTTC.